A selection of T cell receptor beta chains follows, all from one sample in a study of blood T cell repertoires in COVID-19. The protocol was immunoSEQ multiplex PCR, while the TCRdb copy is restricted to in-frame clones and leaves out a portion. The data hold over 35,000 clones, with about nine tenths observed a single time. The sequencing input was peripheral blood. The receptor source for this set is a woman in her 30s in a cohort sampled during active COVID-19. Each CDR3 is given with its conserved first and last residue. D genes are given only for firm matches. The size field is filled for only some rows; it gives once, few, many or a size class.

V	D	length	J	size	DNA	CDR3
TRBV6-5	TRBD1	15	TRBJ1-1	.	TGTGCCAGCAGTTACGACAGGGTGGCGAACACTGAAGCTTTCTTT	CASSYDRVANTEAFF
TRBV24-1	.	15	TRBJ1-1	.	TGTGCCGTCCAGCCTCGGGGGGCCCCGAACACTGAAGCTTTCTTT	CAVQPRGAPNTEAFF
TRBV5-1	.	15	TRBJ2-7	.	TGCGCCAGCAGCTTCCCCTTTGGGGGCCCGGACGAGCAGTACTTC	CASSFPFGGPDEQYF
TRBV29-1	.	13	TRBJ2-1	.	TGCAGCGTTGACCGGGACAACTACAATGAGCAGTTCTTC	CSVDRDNYNEQFF
TRBV2	TRBD1	15	TRBJ1-1	.	TGTGCCAGCATAGAAGCTGGACAGGTGAACACTGAAGCTTTCTTT	CASIEAGQVNTEAFF
TRBV7-8	TRBD1	18	TRBJ2-3	.	TGTGCCAGCAGCTTAGCGGGGACCCTCGGGACAGGGGAAGATACGCAGTATTTT	CASSLAGTLGTGEDTQYF
TRBV20-1	.	11	TRBJ2-1	.	TGCAGTGCTACTGGACAGATGGCCCAGTTCTTC	CSATGQMAQFF
TRBV27	.	15	TRBJ2-6	.	TGTGCCAGCAGTTCCCCAGGGCATGGGGCCAACGTCCTGACTTTC	CASSSPGHGANVLTF
TRBV7-2	.	13	TRBJ1-5	.	TGTGCCAGCAGGACAGGACCCAATCAGCCCCAGCATTTT	CASRTGPNQPQHF
TRBV9	TRBD2	18	TRBJ2-1	.	TGTGCCAGCACGGCTAGCGGGAGTCTATTACTTCCCCACAATGAGCAGTTCTTC	CASTASGSLLLPHNEQFF
TRBV7-9	.	14	TRBJ2-2	.	TGTGCCAGCAGCTTAGACACCGACACCGGGGAGCTGTTTTTT	CASSLDTDTGELFF
TRBV6-1	.	14	TRBJ1-2	.	TGTGCCAGCAGTGAAGATAGGACAGTCTATGGCTACACCTTC	CASSEDRTVYGYTF
TRBV6-2/TRBV6-3	.	16	TRBJ2-7	once	TGTGCCAGCAGTTACGCCCGGGCAGGGAATTTCTACGAGCAGTACTTC	CASSYARAGNFYEQYF
TRBV5-1	.	14	TRBJ2-1	.	TGCGCCAGCAGCGAGATTGGAGGGGTGGGTGAGCAGTTCTTC	CASSEIGGVGEQFF
TRBV12-3/TRBV12-4	.	12	TRBJ2-5	.	TGTGCCAGCAGTTTGGTCCGGGACTCCCGGTACTTC	CASSLVRDSRYF
TRBV2	TRBD1	14	TRBJ1-2	.	TGTGCCAGCAGTGAAAGGGGGCGCAGGTATGGCTACACCTTC	CASSERGRRYGYTF
TRBV7-2	.	15	TRBJ1-5	.	TGTGCCAGCAGCTTAAGGGGGGGGGTAGGTCAGCCCCAGCATTTT	CASSLRGGVGQPQHF
TRBV11-2	.	16	TRBJ1-6	.	TGTGCCAGCAGCTTGAATACGGGCTCCTATAATTCACCCCTCCACTTT	CASSLNTGSYNSPLHF
TRBV30	.	14	TRBJ2-2	.	TGTGCCTGGAGTCCGACTGTGAACACCGGGGAGCTGTTTTTT	CAWSPTVNTGELFF
TRBV30	.	13	TRBJ1-2	.	TGTGCCTGGAGTAATAGGGGTTATTATGGCTACACCTTC	CAWSNRGYYGYTF
TRBV28	TRBD1	16	TRBJ1-4	.	TGTGCCAGCAGCTCCAGAAAGGGGACAGTAGGTGAAAAACTGTTTTTT	CASSSRKGTVGEKLFF
TRBV6-1	TRBD1	17	TRBJ2-2	.	TGTGCCAGCAGTGGGTTGTTGGGACAGGGGGCGATCGGGGAGCTGTTTTTT	CASSGLLGQGAIGELFF
TRBV6-6	.	15	TRBJ1-1	once	TGTGCCAGCAGGAAGGGGCAGGTTATGAACACTGAAGCTTTCTTT	CASRKGQVMNTEAFF
TRBV21-1	.	16	TRBJ2-5	.	TGTGCCAGCAGCGTCCTCGCGGAGCGGAGCCAAGAGACCCAGTACTTC	CASSVLAERSQETQYF
TRBV6-5	.	15	TRBJ1-5	.	TGTGCCAGTACCGAGCGGTGGGATAGCAATCAGCCCCAGCATTTT	CASTERWDSNQPQHF
TRBV18	TRBD1	14	TRBJ2-3	.	TGTGCCAGCCGACAGGGGGCTGGCACAGATACGCAGTATTTT	CASRQGAGTDTQYF
TRBV11-2	TRBD1	16	TRBJ1-6	few	TGTGCCAGCAGCCTGCCAGGGGGCTCCTATAATTCACCCCTCCACTTT	CASSLPGGSYNSPLHF
TRBV7-3	.	14	TRBJ2-5	.	TGTGCCAGCAGCTTAATAGGGAGGCAAGAGACCCAGTACTTC	CASSLIGRQETQYF
TRBV30	TRBD1	17	TRBJ1-5	.	TGTGCCTGGAGCTCGGACAGGGCAGGGGGGGGCAATCAGCCCCAGCATTTT	CAWSSDRAGGGNQPQHF
TRBV11-3	.	14	TRBJ2-2	.	TGTGCCAGCAGCTTAGGAGCTAACACCGGGGAGCTGTTTTTT	CASSLGANTGELFF
TRBV21-1	.	15	TRBJ2-7	.	TGTGCCAGCAGCCCCCGGACTAGCGGTTTGTCCGAGCAGTACTTC	CASSPRTSGLSEQYF
TRBV28	TRBD1	16	TRBJ2-7	.	TGTGCCAGCAGGCCGGGACAGGGGGCGCGTAAAGGCGAGCAGTACTTC	CASRPGQGARKGEQYF
TRBV18	.	12	TRBJ2-1	.	TGTGCCAGCTCACCACCCGGGAATGGGCAGTTCTTC	CASSPPGNGQFF
TRBV6-6	TRBD2	17	TRBJ2-1	.	TGTGCCAGCAGTCGGAAATGGACTAGCGGGATGTACAATGAGCAGTTCTTC	CASSRKWTSGMYNEQFF
TRBV6-5	TRBD2	14	TRBJ2-2	.	TGTGCCAGCAGCCGGGGGGGGAACACCGGGGAGCTGTTTTTT	CASSRGGNTGELFF
TRBV5-1	TRBD1	16	TRBJ1-3	few	TGCGCCAGCAGCGGAGGACAGGGAGGCTCTGGAAACACCATATATTTT	CASSGGQGGSGNTIYF
TRBV5-1	TRBD1	15	TRBJ2-2	.	TGCGCCAGCAGCTGGACAGGGGACAACACCGGGGAGCTGTTTTTT	CASSWTGDNTGELFF
TRBV6-5	.	15	TRBJ1-2	.	TGTGCCAGCAGCCCCGGCCCACAAGCGTTCTATGGCTACACCTTC	CASSPGPQAFYGYTF
TRBV10-1	.	12	TRBJ1-5	.	TGCGCCAGCGAGCCGTTCAATCAGCCCCAGCATTTT	CASEPFNQPQHF
TRBV13	TRBD1	14	TRBJ2-3	.	TGTGCCAGCAGCTTTGGACAGGGCACAGATACGCAGTATTTT	CASSFGQGTDTQYF
TRBV29-1	.	10	TRBJ1-1	once	TGCAGCGTGGGGCCCACTGAAGCTTTCTTT	CSVGPTEAFF
TRBV4-3	TRBD2	18	TRBJ2-3	.	TGCGCCAGCAGCCAAGCGGCTAGCGGGGGCACCTTCACAGATACGCAGTATTTT	CASSQAASGGTFTDTQYF
TRBV2	.	13	TRBJ2-3	.	TGTGCCAGCAGTGGTAGCGGCACAGATACGCAGTATTTT	CASSGSGTDTQYF
TRBV7-9	.	15	TRBJ2-7	.	TGTGCCAGCAGTTATTATCCCGGAGATTACTACGAGCAGTACTTC	CASSYYPGDYYEQYF
TRBV30	TRBD1	14	TRBJ1-4	.	TGTGCCTGGAGTCCCGAGACAGGGGATGAAAAACTGTTTTTT	CAWSPETGDEKLFF
TRBV4-1	TRBD2	18	TRBJ2-1	few	TGCGCCAGCAGCCAGGGACTAGCGGGAGGCACTACCTACAATGAGCAGTTCTTC	CASSQGLAGGTTYNEQFF
TRBV19	.	13	TRBJ1-5	.	TGTGCCAAGACAGAAACCGGCAATCAGCCCCAGCATTTT	CAKTETGNQPQHF
TRBV12-5	.	13	TRBJ2-1	.	TGTGGTACCGAATCCCGTGGGGGCAGTGAGCAGTTCTTC	CGTESRGGSEQFF